The clone carrying this TCR beta chain has just a few counts. This sample was taken from a study of T cell repertoires in cytomegalovirus infection. TCRdb re-analysed the reads in MiXCR, keeping a single row per CDR3 protein. The sample holds more than 150,000 distinct CDR3 sequences, roughly 28% seen once. Sequencing was done on a sample of PBMCs. The clonotype originates from a human donor in good health (CMV status not recorded). Some clones in this sample may be carry-over from other donors' samples.

The DNA for the CDR3 is TGTGCCAGCATCCTAGCTAGCGGGTTCTCCTACGAGCAGTACTTC. Translation: CASILASGFSYEQYF. The chain joins TRBV2 to TRBJ2-7, with 8 bases matching TRBD2. Germline V gene lookup returns CDR1 SNHLY and CDR2 FYNNEI. The CDR3 has 15 residues. With 7 bases clipped from V and 0 bases from J, the junction kept 8 bases outside the gene matches.